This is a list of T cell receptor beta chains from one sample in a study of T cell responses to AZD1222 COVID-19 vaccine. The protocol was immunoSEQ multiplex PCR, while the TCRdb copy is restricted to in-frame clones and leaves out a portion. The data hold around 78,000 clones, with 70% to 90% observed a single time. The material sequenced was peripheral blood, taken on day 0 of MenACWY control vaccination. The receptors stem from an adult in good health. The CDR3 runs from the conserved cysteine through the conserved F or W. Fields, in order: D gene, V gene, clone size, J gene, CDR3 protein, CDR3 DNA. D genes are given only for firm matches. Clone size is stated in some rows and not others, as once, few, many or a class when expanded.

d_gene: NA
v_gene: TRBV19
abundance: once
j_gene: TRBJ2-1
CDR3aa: CASSVGHQGEQFF
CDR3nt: TGTGCCAGTAGTGTAGGACACCAGGGTGAGCAGTTCTTC

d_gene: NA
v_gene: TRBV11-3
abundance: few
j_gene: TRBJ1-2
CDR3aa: CASSSGGYGYTF
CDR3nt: TGTGCCAGCAGCTCCGGCGGCTATGGCTACACCTTC

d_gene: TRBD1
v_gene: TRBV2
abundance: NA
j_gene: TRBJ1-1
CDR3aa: CASGTAVEAFF
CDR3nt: TGTGCCAGCGGGACAGCGGTTGAAGCTTTCTTT

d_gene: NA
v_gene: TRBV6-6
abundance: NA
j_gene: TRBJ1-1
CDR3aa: CASSYGQNTEAFF
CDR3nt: TGTGCCAGCAGTTACGGGCAGAACACTGAAGCTTTCTTT

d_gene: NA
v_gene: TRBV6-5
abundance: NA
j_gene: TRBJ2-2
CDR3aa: CASSYTRANTGELFF
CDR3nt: TGTGCCAGCAGTTACACCCGAGCGAACACCGGGGAGCTGTTTTTT

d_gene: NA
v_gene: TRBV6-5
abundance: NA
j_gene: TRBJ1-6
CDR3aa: CASSYSPGFMDSPLHF
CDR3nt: TGTGCCAGCAGTTACTCCCCGGGATTTATGGATTCACCCCTCCACTTT

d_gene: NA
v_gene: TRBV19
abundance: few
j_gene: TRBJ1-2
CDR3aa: CASTETGPSLYGYTF
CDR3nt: TGTGCCAGTACCGAGACAGGCCCCTCTCTCTATGGCTACACCTTC

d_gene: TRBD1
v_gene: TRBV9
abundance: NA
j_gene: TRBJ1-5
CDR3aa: CASGPGGSGNQPQHF
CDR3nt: TGTGCCAGCGGGCCAGGGGGCAGTGGCAATCAGCCCCAGCATTTT

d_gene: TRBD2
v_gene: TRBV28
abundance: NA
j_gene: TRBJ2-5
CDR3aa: CASSSGTSGLQETQYF
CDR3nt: TGTGCCAGCAGTTCCGGGACTAGCGGCCTCCAAGAGACCCAGTACTTC

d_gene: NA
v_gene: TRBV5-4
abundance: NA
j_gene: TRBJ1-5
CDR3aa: CASSSALDQPQHF
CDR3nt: TGTGCCAGCAGCTCCGCTCTCGATCAGCCCCAGCATTTT

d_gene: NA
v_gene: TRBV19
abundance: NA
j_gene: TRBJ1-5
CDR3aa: CASTKGGRDGQPQHF
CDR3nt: TGTGCCAGTACAAAAGGCGGCAGGGACGGTCAGCCCCAGCATTTT

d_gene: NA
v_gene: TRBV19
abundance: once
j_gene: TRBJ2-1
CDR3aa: CASSSYNEQFF
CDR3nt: TGTGCCAGTTCCTCCTACAATGAGCAGTTCTTC

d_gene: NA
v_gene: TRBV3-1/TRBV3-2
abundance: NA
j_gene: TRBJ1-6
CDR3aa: CASSPWGDGTPSSPLHF
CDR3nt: TGTGCCAGCAGCCCTTGGGGGGACGGGACACCCTCTTCACCCCTCCACTTT

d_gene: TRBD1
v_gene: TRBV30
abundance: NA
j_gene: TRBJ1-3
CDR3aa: CAWRGTVPGNTIYF
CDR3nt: TGTGCCTGGAGGGGGACAGTCCCTGGAAACACCATATATTTT

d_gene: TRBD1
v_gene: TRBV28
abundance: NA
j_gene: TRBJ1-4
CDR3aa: CATTGQLQEKLFF
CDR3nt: TGTGCCACCACGGGACAGCTCCAAGAAAAACTGTTTTTT

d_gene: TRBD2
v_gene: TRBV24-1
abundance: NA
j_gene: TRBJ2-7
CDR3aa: CATSASRAGDYEQYF
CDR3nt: TGTGCCACCAGTGCATCGCGAGCGGGGGACTACGAGCAGTACTTC

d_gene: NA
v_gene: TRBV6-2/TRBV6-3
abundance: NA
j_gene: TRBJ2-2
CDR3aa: CASSYAGFGELFF
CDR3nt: TGTGCCAGCAGTTATGCGGGTTTCGGGGAGCTGTTTTTT